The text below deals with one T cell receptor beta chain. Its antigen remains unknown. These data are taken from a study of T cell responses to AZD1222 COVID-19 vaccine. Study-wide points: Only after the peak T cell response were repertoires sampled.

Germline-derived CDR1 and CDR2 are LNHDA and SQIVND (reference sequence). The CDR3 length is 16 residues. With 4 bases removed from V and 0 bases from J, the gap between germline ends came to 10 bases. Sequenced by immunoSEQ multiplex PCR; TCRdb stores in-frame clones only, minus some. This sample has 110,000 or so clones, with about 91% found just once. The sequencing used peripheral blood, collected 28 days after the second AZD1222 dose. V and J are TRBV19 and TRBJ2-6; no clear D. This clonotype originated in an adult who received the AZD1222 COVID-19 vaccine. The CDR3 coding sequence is TGTGCCAGTAGTAAGTCGCAGGCCTCTGGGGCCAACGTCCTGACTTTC. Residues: CASSKSQASGANVLTF.